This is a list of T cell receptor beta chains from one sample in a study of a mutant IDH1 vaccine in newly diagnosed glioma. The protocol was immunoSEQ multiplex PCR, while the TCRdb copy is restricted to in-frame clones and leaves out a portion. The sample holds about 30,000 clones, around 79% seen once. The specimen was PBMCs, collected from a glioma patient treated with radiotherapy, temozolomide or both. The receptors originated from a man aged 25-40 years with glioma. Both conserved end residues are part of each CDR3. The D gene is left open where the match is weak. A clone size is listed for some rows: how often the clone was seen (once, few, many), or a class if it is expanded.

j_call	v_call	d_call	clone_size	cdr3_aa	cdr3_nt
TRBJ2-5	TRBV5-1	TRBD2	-	CASSLAPTSGQETQYF	TGCGCCAGCAGCTTGGCCCCAACTAGCGGCCAAGAGACCCAGTACTTC
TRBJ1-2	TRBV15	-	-	CATSRDSGRYGYTF	TGTGCCACCAGCAGAGATTCGGGACGCTATGGCTACACCTTC
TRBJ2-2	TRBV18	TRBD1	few	CASSRETGDTGELFF	TGTGCCAGCTCACGCGAAACAGGGGACACCGGGGAGCTGTTTTTT
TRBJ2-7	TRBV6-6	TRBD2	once	CASSYSLAGTYEQYF	TGTGCCAGCAGTTACAGCCTAGCGGGGACCTACGAGCAGTACTTC
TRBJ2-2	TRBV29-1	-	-	CSVSTANTGELFF	TGCAGCGTATCCACAGCGAACACCGGGGAGCTGTTTTTT
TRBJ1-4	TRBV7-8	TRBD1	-	CASSLPGQGREKLFF	TGTGCCAGCAGCCTTCCGGGACAGGGCAGGGAAAAACTGTTTTTT
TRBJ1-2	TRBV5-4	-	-	CASSRSGAYGYTF	TGTGCCAGCAGCAGAAGCGGGGCTTATGGCTACACCTTC
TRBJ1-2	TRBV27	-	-	CASSLTAAGDYGYTF	TGTGCCAGCAGTTTAACCGCGGCAGGGGACTATGGCTACACCTTC
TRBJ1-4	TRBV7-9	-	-	CASSLAEGRLFF	TGTGCCAGCAGCTTAGCGGAAGGGAGACTGTTTTTT
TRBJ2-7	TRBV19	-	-	CASGGTDYEQYF	TGTGCCAGCGGCGGGACAGACTACGAGCAGTACTTC
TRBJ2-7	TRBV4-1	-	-	CASSQAVGRGSYEQYF	TGCGCCAGCAGCCAAGCGGTGGGCAGGGGATCCTACGAGCAGTACTTC
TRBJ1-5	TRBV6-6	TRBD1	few	CASHDRGQNQPQHF	TGTGCCAGCCATGACAGGGGCCAAAATCAGCCCCAGCATTTT
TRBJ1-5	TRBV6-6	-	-	CASSYSGGGQPQHF	TGTGCCAGCAGTTACTCAGGGGGTGGCCAGCCCCAGCATTTT
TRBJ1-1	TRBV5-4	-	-	CASSPGGASNTEAFF	TGTGCCAGCAGCCCCGGGGGAGCCTCGAACACTGAAGCTTTCTTT
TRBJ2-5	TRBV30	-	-	CAWSVRPGETQYF	TGTGCCTGGAGTGTACGGCCTGGGGAGACCCAGTACTTC
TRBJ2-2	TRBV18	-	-	CASSPQSITGELFF	TGTGCCAGCTCACCGCAAAGTATCACCGGGGAGCTGTTTTTT
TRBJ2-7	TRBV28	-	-	CASTWIRREEQYF	TGTGCCAGCACCTGGATTCGGAGAGAAGAGCAGTACTTC
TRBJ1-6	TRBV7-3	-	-	CASSLTPGARFPLHF	TGTGCCAGCAGCTTAACTCCGGGGGCCCGGTTTCCCCTCCACTTT
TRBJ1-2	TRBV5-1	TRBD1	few	CASSPDPGTGGGYTF	TGCGCCAGCAGCCCGGACCCGGGGACAGGGGGTGGCTACACCTTC
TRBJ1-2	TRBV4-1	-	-	CASSQGGGSGYTF	TGCGCCAGCAGCCAAGGAGGTGGCTCTGGCTACACCTTC
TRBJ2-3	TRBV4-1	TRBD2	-	CASSQEGSSGFTDTQYF	TGCGCCAGCAGCCAAGAGGGGTCTAGCGGATTCACAGATACGCAGTATTTT
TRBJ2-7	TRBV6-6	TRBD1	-	CASRPLGQGEGEQYF	TGTGCCAGCAGACCCCTGGGACAGGGGGAAGGCGAGCAGTACTTC